The 27 T cell receptor beta chains reported below all come from one sample, sequenced in a study of lymphopenia after photon versus proton radiotherapy. Repertoires were generated with immunoSEQ multiplex PCR, while TCRdb's copy carries only in-frame clones and drops some. The data contain 55,000 to 75,000 clones, more than 75% of them singletons. Source: peripheral blood, taken from a patient treated with photon-based radiotherapy. These TCRs come from a woman aged 70-85 years with pancreatic cancer.

The rearrangement uses TRBV27 and TRBJ2-7; 9 bases agree with TRBD2. Per the germline V gene, CDR1 is MNHEY and CDR2 is SMNVEV (reference sequence). V dropped 3 bases and J dropped 6; count of bases not matched to a gene: 15. The CDR3 consists of 17 residues. The CDR3 reads CASSFRFPSGVGSEQYF. The CDR3 DNA reads TGTGCCAGCAGTTTCCGCTTCCCTAGCGGGGTCGGGTCCGAGCAGTACTTC.

The gene calls are TRBV5-1 and TRBJ2-1; the D call may be TRBD1 or TRBD2 (5 bases each). The CDR3 covers 15 residues. CDR1 is SGHRS and CDR2 is YFSETQ in the germline V gene. Trimming took 0 bases from V and 2 from J, leaving 9 bases between them. DNA for the CDR3: TGCGCCAGCAGCTTGGACGGGGCCCCCTACAATGAGCAGTTCTTC. Its protein product is CASSLDGAPYNEQFF.

The V call is TRBV6-5, the J call TRBJ2-1, with a possible D match to TRBD2 (6 bases). Trimming took 10 bases from V and 5 from J, leaving 12 bases between them. CDR1 MNHEY and CDR2 SVGAGI come from the germline V gene. The CDR3 totals 12 residues. CDR3 bases: TGTGCCATATCGGGAGCGAACAATGAGCAGTTCTTC. Protein sequence: CAISGANNEQFF.

CDR3: CASSPPDSIYEQYF. In DNA form, the CDR3 reads TGTGCCAGCAGCCCCCCGGACAGCATCTACGAGCAGTACTTC. This chain uses TRBV7-8 with TRBJ2-7, with D possibly being TRBD1 (6 bases). Trimming stripped 5 bases from V and 3 bases from J, with 14 bases between. This CDR3 has 14 amino acids. The germline gives CDR1 SGHVS, CDR2 FQNEAQ. Variable domain in full (rest from reference TRBV7-8 and TRBJ2-7): GAGVSQSPRYKVAKRGQDVALRCDPISGHVSLFWYQQALGQGPEFLTYFQNEAQLDKSGLPSDRFFAERPEGSVSTLKIQRTQQEDSAVYLCASSPPDSIYEQYFGPGTRLTVT.

The chain carries TRBV11-3 and TRBJ2-1; D unclear. The CDR3 totals 13 residues. The germline V gene has CDR1 SGHNT and CDR2 YENEEA. V was clipped by 3 bases and J by 4 bases, with 7 bases between them. This CDR3 is CASSLDGYNEQFF. The CDR3 DNA reads as TGTGCCAGCAGCTTGGACGGGTACAATGAGCAGTTCTTC.

The CDR3 region is CASSSRDGPSGANVLTF. DNA for the CDR3: TGCGCCAGCAGCTCCCGGGACGGCCCCTCTGGGGCCAACGTCCTGACTTTC. This rearrangement joins TRBV5-1 to TRBJ2-6, with D perhaps matching TRBD1 or TRBD2 (5 bases each). The V end lost 3 bases, the J end lost 0 bases, and 13 bases lay between the germline ends. The CDR3 length is 17 residues. Per the germline V gene, CDR1 is SGHRS and CDR2 is YFSETQ.

This sequence joins TRBV28 and TRBJ2-1; 9 bases agree with TRBD2. Germline CDR1 MDHEN, CDR2 SYDVKM. The V and J ends lost 2 bases and 8 bases, in that order; junction bases with no gene match: 13. The CDR3 length is 17 residues. The CDR3 sequence is CASSLMFSAGGLDEQFF. The DNA of the CDR3 is TGTGCCAGCAGTTTAATGTTTTCAGCGGGGGGCTTGGATGAGCAGTTCTTC. Drawing the rest from reference TRBV28 and TRBJ2-1, the complete variable domain is DVKVTQSSRYLVKRTGEKVFLECVQDMDHENMFWYRQDPGLGLRLIYFSYDVKMKEKGDIPEGYSVSREKKERFSLILESASTNQTSMYLCASSLMFSAGGLDEQFFGPGTRLTVL.

This chain uses TRBV30 with TRBJ2-5; TRBD2 matches 10 bases. J lost 4 bases, V lost 2 bases, and 4 bases had no gene match. This CDR3 has 14 residues. Germline CDR1 reads GTSNPN; CDR2 reads SVGIG (reference sequence). The CDR3 protein is CAWSSGRGAETQYF. The CDR3 DNA is TGTGCCTGGAGTAGCGGGAGGGGGGCAGAGACCCAGTACTTC.

The chain is built from TRBV11-3 and TRBJ2-5; D is unresolved. This CDR3 has 12 amino acids. The V end was cut by 4 bases, the J end by 5 bases, with 8 bases between. CDR1 is SGHNT, CDR2 YENEEA, per germline. CDR3 sequence reads: CASSSSGETQYF. CDR3 nucleotides: TGTGCCAGCAGCTCAAGTGGGGAGACCCAGTACTTC.

The J gene is TRBJ1-2, the V gene TRBV28; D possibly corresponds to TRBD1 (5 bases). V lost 0 bases, J lost 8 bases, and 10 bases lay in between. CDR3 length: 13 amino acids. CDR1 MDHEN and CDR2 SYDVKM come from the germline V gene. This chain's CDR3 is CASSLWDTGGYTF. The DNA of the CDR3 is TGTGCCAGCAGTTTATGGGACACGGGCGGCTACACCTTC.

This clone has only one observation. The rearrangement links TRBV19 to TRBJ2-1; unclear D gene. The CDR3 is 12 residues long. V shed 3 bases and J shed 7 bases, with 7 bases lying between them. The germline CDR1 and CDR2 sequences are LNHDA and SQIVND (reference sequence). The CDR3 DNA sequence: TGTGCCAGTAGTATCTATCGGAATGAGCAGTTCTTC. The encoded protein is CASSIYRNEQFF. The variable domain in full, with the rest retrieved from reference TRBV19 and TRBJ2-1, is DGGITQSPKYLFRKEGQNVTLSCEQNLNHDAMYWYRQDPGQGLRLIYYSQIVNDFQKGDIAEGYSVSREKKESFPLTVTSAQKNPTAFYLCASSIYRNEQFFGPGTRLTVL.

The chain carries TRBV9 and TRBJ2-3; 8 bases line up with TRBD2. With 4 bases clipped from V and 0 bases from J, the junction kept 7 bases outside the gene matches. Per germline, CDR1 SGDLS and CDR2 YYNGEE. This CDR3 is 16 amino acids long. The CDR3 protein is CASSRGASGSTDTQYF. The CDR3 DNA follows: TGTGCCAGCAGCCGCGGGGCTAGCGGGAGCACAGATACGCAGTATTTT.

The V gene is TRBV29-1, the J gene TRBJ2-7; maybe TRBD1 (6 bases). Germline CDR1 and CDR2: SQVTM and ANQGSEA. V was trimmed by 4 bases and J by 6 bases, leaving 16 bases between them. This CDR3 has 13 residues. In DNA, the CDR3 is TGCAGCGTTGTTAGGCAGGGGATGGTCGAGCAGTACTTC. It encodes CSVVRQGMVEQYF.

The chain combines TRBV29-1 with TRBJ1-1; 11 positions match TRBD1. The V gene's germline CDR1 is SQVTM and CDR2 ANQGSEA. J gave up 5 bases and V 6 bases, and 8 bases lay outside the gene matches. The CDR3 runs 14 residues. CDR3 residues: CSVRTGGGTTEAFF. As DNA, the CDR3 is TGCAGCGTGAGGACAGGGGGCGGGACGACTGAAGCTTTCTTT.

This clone showed up just once. The CDR3, as DNA: TGTGCCAGCTCTCTCGACAGGGGGGGCTCCTACAATGAGCAGTTCTTC. Encoded protein: CASSLDRGGSYNEQFF. The J gene is TRBJ2-1, the V gene TRBV18, with 9 bases aligning to TRBD1. Looked up from germline, CDR1 is KGHSH and CDR2 is LQKENI. Trimming removed 6 bases from V and 0 bases from J; junction bases left unmatched: 6. The CDR3 has 16 amino acids. Based on the CDR3 plus reference TRBV18 and TRBJ2-1, the full variable domain is NAGVMQNPRHLVRRRGQEARLRCSPMKGHSHVYWYRQLPEEGLKFMVYLQKENIIDESGMPKERFSAEFPKEGPSILRIQQVVRGDSAAYFCASSLDRGGSYNEQFFGPGTRLTVL.

V is TRBV7-2 and J is TRBJ2-7; 9 nucleotides match TRBD2. V was clipped by 4 bases and J by 3 bases; unmatched bases: 10. The CDR3 has 16 residues. Germline V CDR1 and CDR2: SGHTA, FQGNSA. In nucleotides, the CDR3 is TGTGCCAGCAGCTCTACCCCTCTGACTAGCGGCTACGAGCAGTACTTC. It specifies CASSSTPLTSGYEQYF.

The table lists this clone with a count of one. One junction end does not reproduce the germline sequence, and a read error may be involved. This CDR3 is CASSPRYPALAENNEQFF. CDR3 nucleotides: TGCGCCAGCAGCCCAAGATATCCGGCACTAGCGGAGAACAATGAGCAGTTCTTC. The chain recombines TRBV5-4 with TRBJ2-1, with 8 bases matching TRBD2. Germline V lookup: CDR1 SGHNT, CDR2 YYREEE (reference sequence). CDR3 length equals 18 residues. Together with reference TRBV5-4 and TRBJ2-1, the CDR3 gives the full variable domain: ETGVTQSPTHLIKTRGQQVTLRCSSQSGHNTVSWYQQALGQGPQFIFQYYREEENGRGNFPPRFSGLQFPNYSSELNVNALELDDSALYLCASSPRYPALAENNEQFFGPGTRLTVL.

This clone was seen just once. The rearrangement joins TRBV7-2 to TRBJ1-1; the match to TRBD1 covers 8 bases. Germline CDR1 SGHTA, CDR2 FQGNSA. V trimming: 7 bases; J trimming: 0 bases; junction bases outside the gene matches: 4. CDR3 length equals 14 residues. This chain's CDR3 is CASTPDRVNTEAFF. Written as DNA, the CDR3 is TGTGCCAGCACCCCGGACAGGGTGAACACTGAAGCTTTCTTT.

The chain combines TRBV27 with TRBJ2-3, with D possibly being TRBD2 (5 bases). Germline-derived CDR1 and CDR2 are MNHEY and SMNVEV (reference sequence). The CDR3 has 16 amino acids. V shed 4 bases and J shed 2 bases, with 16 bases lying between them. The DNA for the CDR3 is TGTGCCAGCAGTTGGAAGGGAGCGGCGATCACAGATACGCAGTATTTT. Amino acids: CASSWKGAAITDTQYF.

The J gene is TRBJ1-2, the V gene TRBV28; no reliable D call. The CDR3 contains 13 residues. V lost 6 bases and J lost 5, with 13 bases in between. Per the germline V gene, CDR1 is MDHEN and CDR2 is SYDVKM. CDR3 sequence (DNA): TGTGCCAGCAGCCCAGGAATTAGGTATGGCTACACCTTC. Residues: CASSPGIRYGYTF.

This clone was observed a single time. The CDR3 region is CASSYGRSSYEQYF. CDR3 coding DNA: TGTGCCAGCAGCTATGGACGGAGCTCCTACGAGCAGTACTTC. The chain has TRBV7-2 and TRBJ2-5; D gene uncertain. TRBJ2-7 matches the DNA end more closely, so the J call is doubtful. This CDR3 is built from 14 residues. Germline CDR1 SGHTA, CDR2 FQGNSA.

This clone has more than one count but fewer than ten. CDR3 bases: TGTGCCAGCAGCCTAGCGGAAAAAAAGTATTTT. Its protein is CASSLAEKKYF. The J gene is TRBJ2-3, the V gene TRBV25-1; 7 nucleotides align to TRBD2. The CDR3 has 11 residues. Looked up from germline, CDR1 is MGHDK and CDR2 is SYGVNS. J lost 13 bases, V lost 6 bases, and 7 bases had no gene match. The variable domain in full, completed from reference TRBV25-1 and TRBJ2-3, reads EADIYQTPRYLVIGTGKKITLECSQTMGHDKMYWYQQDPGMELHLIHYSYGVNSTEKGDLSSESTVSRIRTEHFPLTLESARPSHTSQYLCASSLAEKKYFGPGTRLTVL.

The chain carries TRBV19 and TRBJ1-5, with 7 bases identical to TRBD1. The V and J ends lost 1 base and 4 bases, in that order; junction bases with no gene match: 4. Germline lookup yields CDR1 LNHDA and CDR2 SQIVND (reference sequence). The CDR3 consists of 15 residues. The CDR3 nucleotides are TGTGCCAGTAGTATAGGGTCAGGGGGGAATCAGCCCCAGCATTTT. Protein product: CASSIGSGGNQPQHF.

The chain employs TRBV6-5 and TRBJ2-2; 7 bases are shared with TRBD2. CDR1 and CDR2 from the germline V gene are MNHEY and SVGAGI. CDR3 length equals 15 residues. V gave up 2 bases and J gave up 1 base; unmatched junction bases: 1. The CDR3 bases are TGTGCCAGCAGTTACAGCGGGGTGAACACCGGGGAGCTGTTTTTT. Encoded protein: CASSYSGVNTGELFF.

The J gene is TRBJ2-7, the V gene TRBV6-6; D gene uncertain. Germline V gives CDR1 MNHNY, CDR2 SVGAGI (reference sequence). Trimming pared 7 bases from V and 7 bases from J, leaving 20 bases between. The CDR3 is 14 residues long. The CDR3 nucleotides are TGTGCCAGCACCCCGACACAAGGCCGGTGGGAGCAGTACTTC. This gives the protein CASTPTQGRWEQYF.

The J gene is TRBJ2-3, the V gene TRBV6-6; either TRBD1 or TRBD2 may supply D (5 bases each). V lost 2 bases to trimming and J lost 0 bases, with 9 bases between them. This CDR3 region has 15 residues. Germline loops: CDR1 MNHNY, CDR2 SVGAGI (reference sequence). CDR3 residues: CASSYQGASTDTQYF. CDR3 nucleotide sequence: TGTGCCAGCAGTTACCAGGGAGCTAGCACAGATACGCAGTATTTT.

This sequence joins TRBV7-2 and TRBJ2-7; 8 nucleotides align to TRBD1. J lost 0 bases, V lost 5 bases, and 3 bases had no gene match. Looked up from germline, CDR1 is SGHTA and CDR2 is FQGNSA. The CDR3 loop spans 14 amino acids. Written as DNA, the CDR3 is TGTGCCAGCAGCAAAGGACAGGGCTCCTACGAGCAGTACTTC. Its translation: CASSKGQGSYEQYF.